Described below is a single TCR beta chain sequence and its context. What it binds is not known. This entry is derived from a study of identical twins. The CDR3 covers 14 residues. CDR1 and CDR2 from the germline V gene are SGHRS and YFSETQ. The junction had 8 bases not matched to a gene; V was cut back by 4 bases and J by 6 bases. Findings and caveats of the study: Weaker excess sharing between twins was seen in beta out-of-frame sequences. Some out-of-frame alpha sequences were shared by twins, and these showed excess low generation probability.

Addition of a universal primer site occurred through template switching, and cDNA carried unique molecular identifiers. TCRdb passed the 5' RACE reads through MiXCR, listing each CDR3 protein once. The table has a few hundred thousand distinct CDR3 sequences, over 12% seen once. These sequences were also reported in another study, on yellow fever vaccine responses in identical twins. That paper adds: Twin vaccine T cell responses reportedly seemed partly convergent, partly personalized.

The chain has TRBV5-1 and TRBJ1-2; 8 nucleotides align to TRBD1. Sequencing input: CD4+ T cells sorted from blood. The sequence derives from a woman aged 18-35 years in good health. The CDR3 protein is CASSAGQAVNGYTF. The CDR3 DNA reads TGCGCCAGCAGCGCGGGACAGGCCGTCAATGGCTACACCTTC.